The next 20 T cell receptor beta chains were all read from a single sample in a study of shared clonotypes between healthy human individuals. Naive CD8 cells were CD45RO-negative, positively selected for CCR7, excluding terminally differentiated effector memory CD45RA+ cells. Sequencing was performed with immunoSEQ multiplex PCR; in TCRdb, only in-frame clones are kept and a portion is missing. Among more than 550,000 clones listed, around 90% were seen once. The sample was naive CD8+ T cells sorted from blood. These TCRs come from a young man in good health.

This clone appeared once. The same CDR3 arises from other DNA sequences in this sample as well. The V and J genes are TRBV27 and TRBJ2-7, with 11 bases that match TRBD2. The CDR3 covers 14 residues. J was trimmed by 3 bases and V by 5 bases; bases with no gene match: 3. The germline V gene encodes CDR1 MNHEY and CDR2 SMNVEV (reference sequence). CDR3 in DNA: TGTGCCAGCAGTGAAGGGACTAGCGGCTACGAGCAGTACTTC. This encodes CASSEGTSGYEQYF.

The genes are TRBV29-1 and TRBJ2-7; 8 bases match TRBD1. The V gene's germline CDR1 is SQVTM and CDR2 ANQGSEA. The length of the CDR3 is 13 residues. The V and J ends lost 7 bases and 3 bases, in that order; junction bases with no gene match: 8. The CDR3 loop is CSATGTGFYEQYF. Written as DNA, the CDR3 is TGCAGCGCAACCGGGACAGGATTCTACGAGCAGTACTTC.

The V gene is TRBV19, the J gene TRBJ1-5, with a tentative D call TRBD1 (5 bases). The CDR3 spans 14 residues. Germline loops: CDR1 LNHDA, CDR2 SQIVND (reference sequence). V dropped 5 bases and J dropped 4 bases, with 12 bases sitting between them. Written as DNA, the CDR3 is TGTGCCAGTAGTGAGGGACTGTTGAATCAGCCCCAGCATTTT. Protein sequence: CASSEGLLNQPQHF.

V and J are TRBV25-1 and TRBJ2-1; a possible D gene is TRBD1 (6 bases). Trimming took 4 bases from V and 3 from J, leaving 16 bases between them. The CDR3 extends over 16 amino acids. Germline assignment: CDR1 MGHDK and CDR2 SYGVNS. CDR3 nucleotide sequence: TGTGCCAGCAGTGGGGGGCACGACAGAGTCTACAATGAGCAGTTCTTC. Amino acids: CASSGGHDRVYNEQFF.

The chain links TRBV19 to TRBJ2-2, with unresolved D. Germline V lookup: CDR1 LNHDA, CDR2 SQIVND (reference sequence). The CDR3 is 14 residues long. The V gene lost 1 base and the J gene lost 6 bases, with 9 bases spanning the gap. The CDR3 DNA reads as TGTGCCAGTAGTATAGCGACTGGTCCCGGGGAGCTGTTTTTT. Amino acid sequence: CASSIATGPGELFF.

The V gene is TRBV27, the J gene TRBJ2-5; 13 bases line up with TRBD2. Trimming took 6 bases from V and 5 from J; bases not matched to a gene: 9. The germline V gene encodes CDR1 MNHEY and CDR2 SMNVEV (reference sequence). The CDR3 is 16 amino acids. CDR3 in DNA: TGTGCCAGCAGCTTACTAGCGGGAGGGCCTGGGGAGACCCAGTACTTC. Its protein is CASSLLAGGPGETQYF.

This chain links TRBV11-2 with TRBJ1-4, with D unresolved. V dropped 5 bases and J dropped 4 bases, with 23 bases sitting between them. The germline V gene has CDR1 SGHAT and CDR2 FQNNGV. This CDR3 comprises 18 residues. For the CDR3, the DNA is TGTGCCAGCAGCCCTGAGACGGTCAACGGGGAAGATAATGAAAAACTGTTTTTT. Translating gives CASSPETVNGEDNEKLFF.

The rearrangement uses TRBV9 and TRBJ1-4; TRBD1 matches at 8 bases. CDR3 size: 16 residues. V shed 0 bases and J 3 bases; nucleotides not matched to a gene: 4. Germline CDR1 SGDLS, CDR2 YYNGEE. The CDR3 DNA follows: TGTGCCAGCAGCGTAGGTTGGGGACAGGCTAATGAAAAACTGTTTTTT. It specifies CASSVGWGQANEKLFF.

V usage is TRBV7-6 and J usage is TRBJ2-7; TRBD2 agrees at 10 bases. The CDR3 contains 15 residues. Germline values: CDR1 SGHVS, CDR2 FNYEAQ. After removal of 5 bases from V and 2 bases from J, the junction contained 6 bases not matched to a gene. The CDR3 sequence: CASSPGGLATYEQYF. Here the CDR3 DNA reads TGTGCCAGCAGCCCAGGGGGACTAGCGACCTACGAGCAGTACTTC.

CDR3 sequence (DNA): TGTGCCAGCAGTCCGACTTGGGGGATGCAATACAATGAGCAGTTCTTC. Encoded protein: CASSPTWGMQYNEQFF. The V gene is TRBV27, the J gene TRBJ2-1; D might be TRBD1 or TRBD2, each matching 5 bases. The CDR3 consists of 16 residues. Germline CDR1 and CDR2: MNHEY and SMNVEV (reference sequence). V lost 5 bases to trimming and J lost 4 bases, with 18 bases between them.

The V and J genes are TRBV7-2 and TRBJ2-1, with 10 bases identical to TRBD1. With V trimmed by 6 bases and J by 7 bases, 9 bases remained unmatched. CDR1 and CDR2 (germline): SGHTA, FQGNSA. This CDR3 has 15 residues. Here the CDR3 DNA reads TGTGCCAGCAGATCCCGGGACAGGGGAACGAATGAGCAGTTCTTC. Translating it yields CASRSRDRGTNEQFF.

For this clone: The sample contains more than one DNA sequence encoding this CDR3. The rearrangement uses TRBV15 and TRBJ2-3; no definite D call. Between the trimmed V and J ends, which lost 0 bases and 6 bases, there was a span of 7 bases. This CDR3 is 13 amino acids long. Germline CDR1 reads LNHNV; CDR2 reads YYDKDF (reference sequence). The CDR3 spells CATSRDPSDTQYF. CDR3 DNA sequence: TGTGCCACCAGCAGAGACCCCTCCGATACGCAGTATTTT.

This rearrangement joins TRBV28 to TRBJ2-1; possibly TRBD2 for D (6 bases). The CDR3 covers 14 residues. CDR1 MDHEN and CDR2 SYDVKM come from the germline V gene. Trimming shortened V by 11 bases and J by 6 bases, and 20 bases separated the two germline ends. The chain's CDR3 is CAVLGRTIPNEQFF. The CDR3 DNA follows: TGTGCCGTATTGGGTAGGACTATCCCCAATGAGCAGTTCTTC.

This chain joins TRBV11-2 and TRBJ2-3, with 11 bases identical to TRBD2. Unmatched junction bases numbered 3, after V lost 4 bases and J lost 0 bases. The CDR3 is made up of 16 amino acids. The germline gives CDR1 SGHAT, CDR2 FQNNGV. The DNA of the CDR3 is TGTGCCAGCAGCTCACTAGCGGGAGCTAGCACAGATACGCAGTATTTT. This gives the protein CASSSLAGASTDTQYF.

The chain recombines TRBV15 with TRBJ1-5; D remains ambiguous. This CDR3 contains 15 residues. CDR1 and CDR2 (germline): LNHNV, YYDKDF (reference sequence). The germline V and J ends were trimmed by 1 base and 3 bases, with 10 bases remaining between them. The CDR3 DNA reads as TGTGCCACCAGCAGAGTTACCAACGACAATCAGCCCCAGCATTTT. Its translation: CATSRVTNDNQPQHF.

The rearrangement uses TRBV7-9 and TRBJ2-7; D remains unclear. Trimming took 4 bases from V and 0 from J, leaving 10 bases between them. CDR1 SEHNR and CDR2 FQNEAQ come from the germline V gene (reference sequence). CDR3 length: 14 amino acids. This CDR3 reads CASSSRTLSYEQYF. The CDR3 DNA follows: TGTGCCAGCAGCTCCAGAACCCTCTCCTACGAGCAGTACTTC.

The genes are TRBV2 and TRBJ1-1; no clear D gene. CDR1 and CDR2 (germline): SNHLY, FYNNEI. This CDR3 contains 14 residues. Between the trimmed V and J ends, which lost 7 bases and 2 bases, there was a span of 14 bases. CDR3 protein: CASIVSWGNTEAFF. The CDR3 DNA follows: TGTGCCAGCATCGTCTCTTGGGGTAACACTGAAGCTTTCTTT.

Regarding this clone: The same CDR3 also results from other DNA sequences found in this sample. This chain connects TRBV7-9 to TRBJ1-5; a weak D match, TRBD1 (5 bases). The CDR3 sequence is 14 residues long. V lost 1 base and J 5 bases, leaving 9 bases between the germline ends. Per the germline V gene, CDR1 is SEHNR and CDR2 is FQNEAQ (reference sequence). This chain's CDR3 is CASSLGGSDQPQHF. Here the CDR3 DNA reads TGTGCCAGCAGCTTAGGGGGCTCGGATCAGCCCCAGCATTTT.

In regard to this clone: The identical CDR3 is also encoded by other nucleotide sequences in the sample. This chain connects TRBV9 to TRBJ2-1, with TRBD1 identical over 7 bases. The germline V gene has CDR1 SGDLS and CDR2 YYNGEE. This CDR3 is 14 amino acids long. V gave up 3 bases and J gave up 7 bases; unmatched junction bases: 7. The CDR3 loop is CASSATGNSNEQFF. DNA for the CDR3: TGTGCCAGCAGCGCGACAGGGAATAGTAATGAGCAGTTCTTC.

This clone has just one count. The chain joins TRBV19 to TRBJ1-5; 8 bases are shared with TRBD1. Unmatched junction bases numbered 5, after V lost 3 bases and J lost 7 bases. From germline, CDR1 is LNHDA and CDR2 SQIVND (reference sequence). The CDR3 length is 14 residues. The CDR3 reads CASSIPDRDQPQHF. The CDR3 coding sequence is TGTGCCAGTAGTATCCCGGACAGGGACCAGCCCCAGCATTTT.